These T cell receptor beta chains were read from a single sample in a study of T cells in Graves' hyperthyroidism and ophthalmopathy. MiXCR, applied by TCRdb to the multiplex PCR reads, yields one record per CDR3 protein. This repertoire shows some 690,000 distinct CDR3 sequences, around 16% found once; its top ten account for around 15%. The sample comprised blood. The receptors shown here come from a man aged 45-60 years with Graves' hyperthyroidism. Both conserved end residues are part of each CDR3. A D gene is named only where the DNA matches it firmly. Size values are once, few and many counts, or a class for expanded clones, and some rows have none.

few	TRBV3-1	.	TRBJ2-1	13	TGTGCCAGCAGCCCCTCGGGCCTTGGTGAGCAGTTCTTC	CASSPSGLGEQFF
.	TRBV4-1	TRBD2	TRBJ2-1	16	TGCGCCAGCAGCCAAGGCGTGACTAGCGGGAATAATGAGCAGTTCTTC	CASSQGVTSGNNEQFF
.	TRBV27	TRBD1	TRBJ2-7	14	TGTGCCAGCAGGGGACAGCGACTACCCTACGAGCAGTACTTC	CASRGQRLPYEQYF
many	TRBV12-3/TRBV12-4	.	TRBJ2-5	13	TGTGCCAGCAGCCAACCGACGGAAGAGACCCAGTACTTC	CASSQPTEETQYF
many	TRBV27	.	TRBJ1-1	13	TGTGCCAGCAGTTCATGGGTTTTCTCTGAAGCTTTCTTT	CASSSWVFSEAFF
.	TRBV19	.	TRBJ2-1	14	TGTGCCAGTAGTCCGGGACTGCCCTACAATGAGCAGTTCTTC	CASSPGLPYNEQFF
many	TRBV2	.	TRBJ2-7	14	TGTGCCAGCAGAGGACAACTAATGGCCTACGAGCAGTACTTC	CASRGQLMAYEQYF
many	TRBV12-3/TRBV12-4	.	TRBJ1-1	14	TGTGCCAGCAGTTACCTACGGGGTAACACTGAAGCTTTCTTT	CASSYLRGNTEAFF
many	TRBV24-1	.	TRBJ1-1	13	TGTGCCACCAGTGACCGGACTATCGAAGGAGCTTTCTTT	CATSDRTIEGAFF
few	TRBV7-2	TRBD2	TRBJ2-4	19	TGTGCCAGCACCCCTATCTGGGTAGCGGGAGGTCTCGCCAAAAACATTCAGTACTTC	CASTPIWVAGGLAKNIQYF
few	TRBV18	TRBD1	TRBJ2-7	13	TGTGCCAGCTCGGGGGACAGCGTCGGCGAGCAGTACTTC	CASSGDSVGEQYF